This T cell receptor beta chain was captured by sequencing in a study of early T cells in non-severe SARS-CoV-2 infection. Study-level findings and limits: Private and CD4 specificities were missed by VDJdb matching, which favored anti-spike CD8 responses.

Ten or more counts support this clonotype. Its antigen is undetermined. TCRdb fed the 5' RACE reads into MiXCR, producing one record per CDR3 protein. Of 65,000 to 75,000 distinct CDR3 sequences listed, 11% are singletons. J was trimmed by 1 base and V by 6 bases; bases with no gene match: 10. Germline-derived CDR1 and CDR2 are SGHVS and FNYEAQ. The CDR3 has 16 amino acids. The sequence derives from an adult who was a healthcare worker with PCR-confirmed SARS-CoV-2 infection or an uninfected control (not recorded which). The chain uses TRBV7-6 and TRBJ1-1, with 8 nucleotides matching TRBD1. Material: whole blood. CDR3 sequence (DNA): TGTGCCAGCAGAGATTACTCAGGGGGCAAGAACACTGAAGCTTTCTTT. Amino acids: CASRDYSGGKNTEAFF.